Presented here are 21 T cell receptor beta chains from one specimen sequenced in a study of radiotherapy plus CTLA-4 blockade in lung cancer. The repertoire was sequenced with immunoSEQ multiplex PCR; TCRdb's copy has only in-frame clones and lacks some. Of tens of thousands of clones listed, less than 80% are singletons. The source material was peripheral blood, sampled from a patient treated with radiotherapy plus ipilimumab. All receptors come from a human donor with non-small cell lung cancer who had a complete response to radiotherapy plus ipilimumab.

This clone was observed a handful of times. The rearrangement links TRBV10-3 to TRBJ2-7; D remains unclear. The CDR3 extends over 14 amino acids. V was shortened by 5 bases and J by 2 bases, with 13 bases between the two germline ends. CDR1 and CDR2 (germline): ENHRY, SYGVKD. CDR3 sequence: CAISRVGSAYEQYV. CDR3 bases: TGTGCCATCAGTCGGGTGGGCTCCGCCTACGAGCAGTACGTC.

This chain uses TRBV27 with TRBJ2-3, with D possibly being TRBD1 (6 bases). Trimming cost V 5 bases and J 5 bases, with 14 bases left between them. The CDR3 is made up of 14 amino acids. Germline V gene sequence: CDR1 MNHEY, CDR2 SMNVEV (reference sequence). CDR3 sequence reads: CASSPRGRGDTQYF. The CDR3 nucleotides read TGTGCCAGCAGTCCCAGGGGTCGGGGAGATACGCAGTATTTT.

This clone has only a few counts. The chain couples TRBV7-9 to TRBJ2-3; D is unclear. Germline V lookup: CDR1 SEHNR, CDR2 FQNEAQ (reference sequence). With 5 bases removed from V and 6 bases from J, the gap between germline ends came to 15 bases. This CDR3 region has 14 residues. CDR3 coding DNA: TGTGCCAGCAGCGCCTCCGGCCCGGAGGATACGCAGTATTTT. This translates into CASSASGPEDTQYF.

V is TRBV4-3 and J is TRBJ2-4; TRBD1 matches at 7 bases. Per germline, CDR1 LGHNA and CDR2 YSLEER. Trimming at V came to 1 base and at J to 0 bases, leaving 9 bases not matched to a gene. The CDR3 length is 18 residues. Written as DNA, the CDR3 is TGCGCCAGCAGCCAAGCAGGGTCAGGGGGATTAGCCAAAAACATTCAGTACTTC. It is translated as CASSQAGSGGLAKNIQYF.

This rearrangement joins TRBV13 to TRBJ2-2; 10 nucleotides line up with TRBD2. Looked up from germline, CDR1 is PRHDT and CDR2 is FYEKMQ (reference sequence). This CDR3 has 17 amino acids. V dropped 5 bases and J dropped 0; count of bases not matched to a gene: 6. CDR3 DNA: TGTGCCAGCAGCGAAAGCGGGAGGGTGTCGAACACCGGGGAGCTGTTTTTT. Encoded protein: CASSESGRVSNTGELFF.

CDR3 nucleotides: TGCGCCAGCAGCCAACAAAAGCTTCCTCTAGCTGGGATTCCCACTCGCACAGATACGCAGTATTTT. Amino acids: CASSQQKLPLAGIPTRTDTQYF. The J gene is TRBJ2-3, the V gene TRBV4-3, with D possibly being TRBD2 (5 bases). Germline V CDR1 and CDR2: LGHNA, YSLEER. This CDR3 has 22 amino acids. The V and J ends lost 2 bases and 1 base respectively, with 31 bases between them.

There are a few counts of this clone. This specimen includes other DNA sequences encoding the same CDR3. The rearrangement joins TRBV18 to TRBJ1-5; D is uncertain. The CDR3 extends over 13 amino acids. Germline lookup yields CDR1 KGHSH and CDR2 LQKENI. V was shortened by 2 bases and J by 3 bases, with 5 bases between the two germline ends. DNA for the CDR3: TGTGCCAGCTCACCAGGGCTCAATCAGCCCCAGCATTTT. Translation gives CASSPGLNQPQHF. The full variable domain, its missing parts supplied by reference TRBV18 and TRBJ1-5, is NAGVMQNPRHLVRRRGQEARLRCSPMKGHSHVYWYRQLPEEGLKFMVYLQKENIIDESGMPKERFSAEFPKEGPSILRIQQVVRGDSAAYFCASSPGLNQPQHFGDGTRLSIL.

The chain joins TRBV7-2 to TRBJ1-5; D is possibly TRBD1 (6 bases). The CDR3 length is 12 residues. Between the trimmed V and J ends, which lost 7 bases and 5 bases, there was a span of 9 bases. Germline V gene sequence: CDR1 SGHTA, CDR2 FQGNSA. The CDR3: CASNHRDQPQHF. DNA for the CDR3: TGTGCCAGCAACCACAGGGATCAGCCCCAGCATTTT.

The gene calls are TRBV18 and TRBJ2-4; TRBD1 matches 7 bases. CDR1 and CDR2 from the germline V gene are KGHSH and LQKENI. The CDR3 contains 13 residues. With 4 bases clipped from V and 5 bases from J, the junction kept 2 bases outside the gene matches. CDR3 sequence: CASSRDSQNIQYF. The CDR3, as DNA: TGTGCCAGCTCACGGGACAGTCAAAACATTCAGTACTTC.

In DNA, the CDR3 is TGTGCCAGCAGTTCCATCGGCGAGACCCAGTACTTC. The encoded protein is CASSSIGETQYF. The V gene is TRBV27, the J gene TRBJ2-5; no clear D. Germline assignment: CDR1 MNHEY and CDR2 SMNVEV (reference sequence). The V and J ends lost 4 bases and 5 bases respectively, with 8 bases between them. The CDR3 is made up of 12 amino acids.

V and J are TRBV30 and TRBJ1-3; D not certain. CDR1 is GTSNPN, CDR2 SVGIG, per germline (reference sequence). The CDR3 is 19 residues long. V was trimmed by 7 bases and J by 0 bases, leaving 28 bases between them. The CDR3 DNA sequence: TGTGCCTCCTTAGGGCAGAGAAGGTTCACACAACACTCTGGAAACACCATATATTTT. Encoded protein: CASLGQRRFTQHSGNTIYF.

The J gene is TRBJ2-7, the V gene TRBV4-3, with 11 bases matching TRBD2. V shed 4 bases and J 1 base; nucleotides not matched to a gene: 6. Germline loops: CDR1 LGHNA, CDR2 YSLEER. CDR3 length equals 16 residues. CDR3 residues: CASSRATSGASYEQYF. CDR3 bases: TGCGCCAGCAGCCGGGCGACTAGCGGGGCGTCCTACGAGCAGTACTTC.

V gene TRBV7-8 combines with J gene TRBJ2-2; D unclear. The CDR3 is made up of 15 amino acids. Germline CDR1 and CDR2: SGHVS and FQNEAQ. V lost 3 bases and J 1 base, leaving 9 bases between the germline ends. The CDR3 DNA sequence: TGTGCCAGCAGCTTGCAGACTCAGAACACCGGGGAGCTGTTTTTT. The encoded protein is CASSLQTQNTGELFF.

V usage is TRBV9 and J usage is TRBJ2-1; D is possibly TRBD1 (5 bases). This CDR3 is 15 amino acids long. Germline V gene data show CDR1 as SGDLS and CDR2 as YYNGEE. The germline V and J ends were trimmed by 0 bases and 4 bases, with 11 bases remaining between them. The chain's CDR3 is CASSVDWAGYNEQFF. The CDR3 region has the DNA TGTGCCAGCAGCGTAGATTGGGCAGGGTACAATGAGCAGTTCTTC. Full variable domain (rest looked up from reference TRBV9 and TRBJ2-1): DSGVTQTPKHLITATGQRVTLRCSPRSGDLSVYWYQQSLDQGLQFLIQYYNGEERAKGNILERFSAQQFPDLHSELNLSSLELGDSALYFCASSVDWAGYNEQFFGPGTRLTVL.

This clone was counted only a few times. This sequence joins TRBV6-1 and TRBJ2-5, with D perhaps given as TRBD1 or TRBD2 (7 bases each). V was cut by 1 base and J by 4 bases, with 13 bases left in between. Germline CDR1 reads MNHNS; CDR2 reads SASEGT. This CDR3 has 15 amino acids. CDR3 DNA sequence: TGTGCCAGCAGTGAAGGGGCAGGGGGGGGAGAGACCCAGTACTTC. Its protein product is CASSEGAGGGETQYF.

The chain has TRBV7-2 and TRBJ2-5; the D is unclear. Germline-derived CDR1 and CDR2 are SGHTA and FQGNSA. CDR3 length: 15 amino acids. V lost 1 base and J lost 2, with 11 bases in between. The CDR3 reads CASSLEARLQETQYF. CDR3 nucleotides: TGTGCCAGCAGCTTAGAGGCCCGGTTGCAAGAGACCCAGTACTTC.

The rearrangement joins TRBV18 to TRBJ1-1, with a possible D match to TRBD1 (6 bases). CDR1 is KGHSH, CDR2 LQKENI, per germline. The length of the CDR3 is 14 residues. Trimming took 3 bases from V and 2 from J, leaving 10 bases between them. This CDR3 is CASSPLDRNTEAFF. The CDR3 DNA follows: TGTGCCAGCTCACCCCTGGACAGAAACACTGAAGCTTTCTTT.

Written as DNA, the CDR3 is TGTGCCAGCAGTTCGCCGACAGTTTTAGTGGGAGGTGAGCAGTTCTTC. Its protein product is CASSSPTVLVGGEQFF. The rearrangement uses TRBV28 and TRBJ2-1; D might be TRBD2 (6 bases). The V gene's germline CDR1 is MDHEN and CDR2 SYDVKM. The length of the CDR3 is 16 residues. Trimming cost V 4 bases and J 9 bases, with 22 bases left between them.

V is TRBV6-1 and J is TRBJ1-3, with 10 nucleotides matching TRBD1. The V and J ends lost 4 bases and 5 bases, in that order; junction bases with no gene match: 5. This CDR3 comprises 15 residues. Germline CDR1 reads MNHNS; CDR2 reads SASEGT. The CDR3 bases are TGTGCCAGCAGTGCAGACAGGGGGCGGCGAAACACCATATATTTT. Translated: CASSADRGRRNTIYF.

CDR3 in amino acids: CASSLDPGGSYEQYF. CDR3 sequence (DNA): TGTGCCAGCAGCTTAGATCCTGGCGGTTCCTACGAGCAGTACTTC. This chain joins TRBV11-2 and TRBJ2-5; D remains unclear. The DNA matches TRBJ2-7 better at its end, which makes the J call doubtful. CDR3 size: 15 residues. Germline V gene data show CDR1 as SGHAT and CDR2 as FQNNGV.

The chain's CDR3 is CASSRIMSSGTYNEQFF. In DNA form, the CDR3 reads TGTGCCAGCAGTCGAATTATGTCTAGCGGAACCTACAATGAGCAGTTCTTC. This chain joins TRBV7-8 and TRBJ2-1, with 7 bases aligning to TRBD2. The ends lost 6 bases at V and 2 bases at J; junction bases unmatched: 13. This CDR3 has 17 amino acids. CDR1 and CDR2 from the germline V gene are SGHVS and FQNEAQ.